This is a list of T cell receptor beta chains from one sample in a study of T cell responses to AZD1222 COVID-19 vaccine. Assay used: immunoSEQ multiplex PCR; TCRdb lists only in-frame clones, some missing. The data contain 100,000 to 150,000 clones, 65% to 90% of them singletons. The sequencing here drew on peripheral blood, taken on day 0 of AZD1222 vaccination. These receptors originate from an adult in good health. Both conserved end residues are part of each CDR3. A D gene is named only where the DNA matches it firmly. Part of the rows lack a size; the others show once, few, many or a class for expanded clones.

-,TRBV19,-,TRBJ1-5,TGTGCCAGTACCGTCTCTAAGAACAATCAGCCCCAGCATTTT,CASTVSKNNQPQHF
-,TRBV7-2,TRBD2,TRBJ2-5,TGTGCCAGCACCCGACCTAGCGGGGGGATCCAAGAGACCCAGTACTTC,CASTRPSGGIQETQYF
once,TRBV7-2,TRBD2,TRBJ2-7,TGTGCCAGCAGCTTAGTCCCGGGACTAGCGGGGGGGATGGACGAGCAGTACTTC,CASSLVPGLAGGMDEQYF
-,TRBV5-8,-,TRBJ1-1,TGTGCCAGCAGCTTGAAGGCCAGAAGAGCTTTCTTT,CASSLKARRAFF
-,TRBV7-2,TRBD1,TRBJ2-4,TGTGCCAGCAGCGCAAGGGGACAGGCCAAAAACATTCAGTACTTC,CASSARGQAKNIQYF
-,TRBV3-1/TRBV3-2,-,TRBJ1-5,TGTGCCAGCAGCCAAGTTGGCCAGCCCCAGCATTTT,CASSQVGQPQHF
-,TRBV5-1,-,TRBJ2-3,TGCGCCAGCAGCACCGGGGGCACAGATACGCAGTATTTT,CASSTGGTDTQYF
-,TRBV6-5,-,TRBJ2-7,TGTGCCAGCAGCTGGGGGAGCGGGTCATACGAGCAGTACTTC,CASSWGSGSYEQYF
-,TRBV6-6,-,TRBJ2-1,TGTGCCAGCAGGAAACAGGGCCAGTACAATGAGCAGTTCTTC,CASRKQGQYNEQFF
once,TRBV6-2/TRBV6-3,-,TRBJ2-7,TGTGCCAGCAGTTACTCGAGCGCCCACCAGGGCTACGAGCAGTACTTC,CASSYSSAHQGYEQYF
-,TRBV5-5,TRBD1,TRBJ1-2,TGTGCCAGCAGTTCGACAGGGAGCTATGGCTACACCTTC,CASSSTGSYGYTF
-,TRBV28,-,TRBJ1-5,TGTGCCAGCAGTTTAAAGGCAGCTAATCAGCCCCAGCATTTT,CASSLKAANQPQHF
-,TRBV29-1,-,TRBJ1-1,TGCAGCGTCTCCCCTGGGTGGGGAATGAACACTGAAGCTTTCTTT,CSVSPGWGMNTEAFF
-,TRBV9,TRBD2,TRBJ2-1,TGTGCCAGCAGCGTAGGGACTAGCGGGGGGGTAATTCATGAGCAGTTCTTC,CASSVGTSGGVIHEQFF
-,TRBV7-7,-,TRBJ1-6,TGTGCTAGCAGCTTAGCGCAGACTTCACCCCTCCACTTT,CASSLAQTSPLHF
-,TRBV27,-,TRBJ1-5,TGTGCCAGTCGTGGGAGGCTCAGCAATCAGCCCCAGCATTTT,CASRGRLSNQPQHF
-,TRBV5-1,TRBD1,TRBJ1-3,TGCGCCAGCAGCTTGGGACAGGGAGCTGGAAACACCATATATTTT,CASSLGQGAGNTIYF
-,TRBV10-3,TRBD1,TRBJ1-1,TGTGCCATCAGACAGGGGGCTGATGGGACTGAAGCTTTCTTT,CAIRQGADGTEAFF
-,TRBV7-2,TRBD1,TRBJ1-2,TGTGCCAGCAGCCCGAGCCTAGACAGGGTTTATGGCTACACCTTC,CASSPSLDRVYGYTF
-,TRBV5-1,-,TRBJ2-5,TGCGCCAGCAGCCAAAATTTACAAGAGACCCAGTACTTC,CASSQNLQETQYF
-,TRBV5-4,-,TRBJ1-5,TGTGCCAGCAGCAAGGGTGGGGATCAGCCCCAGCATTTT,CASSKGGDQPQHF
-,TRBV3-1/TRBV3-2,-,TRBJ1-3,TGTGCCAGCAGCCAACAGGGTAGTGGAAACACCATATATTTT,CASSQQGSGNTIYF
-,TRBV12-5,-,TRBJ1-1,TGTGCTAGTGGTTTGGTACGACAGCAGAAGATTGAAGCTTTCTTT,CASGLVRQQKIEAFF
-,TRBV2,-,TRBJ1-6,TGTGCCAGCAGTACAGGGTTCTCTTCACCCCTCCACTTT,CASSTGFSSPLHF
-,TRBV7-2,-,TRBJ1-2,TGTGCCAGCAGCCGGGACTTCATCTATGGCTACACCTTC,CASSRDFIYGYTF
-,TRBV11-2,TRBD2,TRBJ2-7,TGTGCCAGCAGCTTTCCTCTAGCGGGGGTTGAGCAGTACTTC,CASSFPLAGVEQYF
-,TRBV27,TRBD1,TRBJ1-5,TGTGCCAGCAGTAGGACAGGTAGCAATCAGCCCCAGCATTTT,CASSRTGSNQPQHF
-,TRBV6-6,TRBD1,TRBJ1-1,TGTGCCAGCAGTCACCACCCCGGGACAGGGGAGGACACTGAAGCTTTCTTT,CASSHHPGTGEDTEAFF
-,TRBV27,TRBD1,TRBJ1-2,TGTGCCAGCAGTTCCCGGGACAGGGGGCGGATAAACTATGGCTACACCTTC,CASSSRDRGRINYGYTF
-,TRBV18,-,TRBJ2-7,TGTGCCAGCTCACCACCGGACGGTATCTACGAGCAGTACTTC,CASSPPDGIYEQYF
-,TRBV15,-,TRBJ2-5,TGTGCCACCAGCCCCCGGACCAAGTACCAAGAGACCCAGTACTTC,CATSPRTKYQETQYF
-,TRBV28,-,TRBJ1-3,TGTGCCAGCAGTTCAACACTGGACGGGGCCCCTACCAAATTATATTTT,CASSSTLDGAPTKLYF
-,TRBV14,-,TRBJ1-2,TGTGCCAGCAGCCAAGTGTTTTTTGAAGGCTACACCTTC,CASSQVFFEGYTF
-,TRBV28,-,TRBJ1-6,TGTGCCAGCAGACCGACCGGGGATAGTTCACCCCTCCACTTT,CASRPTGDSSPLHF
once,TRBV7-2,TRBD1,TRBJ2-7,TGTGCCAGCAGCTTAGGGACAGGGAGCTACGAGCAGTACTTC,CASSLGTGSYEQYF
-,TRBV3-1/TRBV3-2,-,TRBJ1-2,TGTGCCAGTCAAGACCGGGGGGTTCGAGGCTACACCTTC,CASQDRGVRGYTF
-,TRBV3-1/TRBV3-2,-,TRBJ2-5,TGTGCCAGCAGCCGCGGAGGGGGGCTTGTGGAGACCCAGTACTTC,CASSRGGGLVETQYF
-,TRBV5-4,-,TRBJ2-1,TGTGCCAGCAGCTTGGGAGGGACGGACTCCTACAATGAGCAGTTCTTC,CASSLGGTDSYNEQFF
-,TRBV14,-,TRBJ1-6,TGTGCCAGCAGCCAAGATTTACAGGGTGACTCACCCCTCCACTTT,CASSQDLQGDSPLHF
-,TRBV11-2,TRBD1,TRBJ1-2,TGTGCCAGCAGCTTAGTGTCCGGGACAGATGGCTACACCTTC,CASSLVSGTDGYTF
-,TRBV18,TRBD1,TRBJ1-5,TGTGCCAGCTCTCTAGGGGACAGGCGGAGCCAGCCCCAGCATTTT,CASSLGDRRSQPQHF
-,TRBV4-3,-,TRBJ1-1,TGCGCCAGCAGCCAAGATGGGGGTTTGAACACTGAAGCTTTCTTT,CASSQDGGLNTEAFF
-,TRBV4-2,-,TRBJ1-5,TGTGCCAGCAGCCACACAGGGAGCACAAGCGGCAATCAGCCCCAGCATTTT,CASSHTGSTSGNQPQHF
-,TRBV6-5,-,TRBJ2-7,TGTGCCAGCAGTAAGGGGCGAACTTACGAGCAGTACTTC,CASSKGRTYEQYF
-,TRBV12-3/TRBV12-4,-,TRBJ1-6,TGTGCCAGCAGACAGGGCGGGGATTCACCCCTCCACTTT,CASRQGGDSPLHF
-,TRBV7-2,-,TRBJ2-3,TGTGCCAGCAGCCCTGCTGGACAGAGCACAGATACGCAGTATTTT,CASSPAGQSTDTQYF
-,TRBV7-9,-,TRBJ1-1,TGTGCCAGCATCCTTACAGGGACTCAATCTGAAGCTTTCTTT,CASILTGTQSEAFF
-,TRBV6-2/TRBV6-3,-,TRBJ1-5,TGTGCCAGCAGTTACGGGGGGAATAGCAATCAGCCCCAGCATTTT,CASSYGGNSNQPQHF
once,TRBV4-3,-,TRBJ1-2,TGCGCCAGCAGCCAAGAAGTACACAAGGGCGCTAGCTACACCTTC,CASSQEVHKGASYTF
-,TRBV4-3,-,TRBJ1-2,TGCGCCAGCAGCCTCAATCCGGGGCAGGGGAACTATGGCTACACCTTC,CASSLNPGQGNYGYTF
-,TRBV28,-,TRBJ1-1,TGTGCCAGCGTAAGCATCCGTGGAAATAATTTTTTAGAAGCTTTCTTT,CASVSIRGNNFLEAFF
few,TRBV4-1,TRBD1,TRBJ1-2,TGCGCCAGCAGCCAAGATTCATCCGGACAGGGCATTATGGGCTACACCTTC,CASSQDSSGQGIMGYTF
-,TRBV18,TRBD2,TRBJ2-7,TGTGCCAGCTCACCTAATAGCGGGGGACTCTTCGAGCAGTACTTC,CASSPNSGGLFEQYF
-,TRBV19,TRBD1,TRBJ2-3,TGTGCCACACGACCCATGGACAGGAACACAGATACGCAGTATTTT,CATRPMDRNTDTQYF
-,TRBV9,-,TRBJ1-6,TGTGCCAGCAGCGTGGATGGCTCCTATAATTCACCCCTCCACTTT,CASSVDGSYNSPLHF
-,TRBV7-8,TRBD1,TRBJ1-4,TGTGCCAGCAGCTTGAGACAGGGGACTAATGAAAAACTGTTTTTT,CASSLRQGTNEKLFF
-,TRBV3-1/TRBV3-2,TRBD1,TRBJ2-2,TGTGCCAGCAGCCAAAGCTCCCAGACAGGGGGGCGGACCGGGGAGCTGTTTTTT,CASSQSSQTGGRTGELFF